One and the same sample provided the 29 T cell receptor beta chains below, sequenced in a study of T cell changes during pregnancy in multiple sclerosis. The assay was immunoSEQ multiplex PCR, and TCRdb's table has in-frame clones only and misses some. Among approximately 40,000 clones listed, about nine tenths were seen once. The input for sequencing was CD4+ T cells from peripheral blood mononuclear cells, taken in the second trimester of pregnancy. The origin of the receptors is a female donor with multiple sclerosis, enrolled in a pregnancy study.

In DNA, the CDR3 is TGTGCCAGTAGTATAGTGTCAGATCAGCCCCAGCATTTT. Translating gives CASSIVSDQPQHF. The V gene is TRBV19, the J gene TRBJ1-5; D unresolved. The V gene lost 1 base and the J gene lost 5 bases, with 6 bases spanning the gap. Germline CDR1 is LNHDA and CDR2 is SQIVND (reference sequence). The CDR3 runs to 13 residues.

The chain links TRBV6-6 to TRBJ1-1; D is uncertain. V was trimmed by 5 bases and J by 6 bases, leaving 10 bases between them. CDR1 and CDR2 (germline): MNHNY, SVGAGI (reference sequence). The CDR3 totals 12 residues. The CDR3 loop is CASSQPVAEAFF. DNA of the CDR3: TGTGCCAGCAGTCAACCGGTCGCTGAAGCTTTCTTT.

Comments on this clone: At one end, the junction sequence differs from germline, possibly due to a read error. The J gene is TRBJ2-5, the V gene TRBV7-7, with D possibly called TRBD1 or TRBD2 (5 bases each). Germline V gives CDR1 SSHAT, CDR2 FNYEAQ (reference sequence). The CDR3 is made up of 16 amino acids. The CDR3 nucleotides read TGTGCTAGCAGCTTAGGGGTAGGAGGACTCCAAGAGACCCAGTACTTC. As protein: CASSLGVGGLQETQYF. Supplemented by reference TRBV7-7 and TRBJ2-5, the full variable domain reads GAGVSQSPRYKVTKRGQDVTLRCDPISSHATLYWYQQALGQGPEFLTYFNYEAQPDKSGLPSDRFSAERPEGSISTLTIQRTEQRDSAMYRCASSLGVGGLQETQYFGPGTRLLVL.

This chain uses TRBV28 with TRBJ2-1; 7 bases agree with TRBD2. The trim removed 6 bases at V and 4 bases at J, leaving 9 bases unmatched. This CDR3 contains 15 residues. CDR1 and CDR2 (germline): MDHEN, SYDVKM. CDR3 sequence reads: CASRQTSRSYNEQFF. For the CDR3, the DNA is TGTGCCAGCAGACAGACTAGCAGAAGTTACAATGAGCAGTTCTTC.

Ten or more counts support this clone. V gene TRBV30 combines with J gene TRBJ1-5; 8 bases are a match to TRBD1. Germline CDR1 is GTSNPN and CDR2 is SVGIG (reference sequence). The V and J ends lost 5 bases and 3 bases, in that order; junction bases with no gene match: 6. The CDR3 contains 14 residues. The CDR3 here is CAWADRGNNQPQHF. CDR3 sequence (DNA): TGTGCCTGGGCCGACAGGGGTAACAATCAGCCCCAGCATTTT. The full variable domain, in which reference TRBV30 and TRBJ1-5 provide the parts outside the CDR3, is SQTIHQWPATLVQPVGSPLSLECTVEGTSNPNLYWYRQAAGRGLQLLFYSVGIGQISSEVPQNLSASRPQDRQFILSSKKLLLSDSGFYLCAWADRGNNQPQHFGDGTRLSIL.

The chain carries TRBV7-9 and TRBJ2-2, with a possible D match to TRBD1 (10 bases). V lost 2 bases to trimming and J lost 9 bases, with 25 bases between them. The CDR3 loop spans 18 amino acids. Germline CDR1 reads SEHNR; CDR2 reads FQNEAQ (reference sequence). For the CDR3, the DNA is TGTGCCAGCAGCTTATTTTCTAGCGGGACAGGGGTATCCAGGGAGCTGTTTTTT. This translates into CASSLFSSGTGVSRELFF.

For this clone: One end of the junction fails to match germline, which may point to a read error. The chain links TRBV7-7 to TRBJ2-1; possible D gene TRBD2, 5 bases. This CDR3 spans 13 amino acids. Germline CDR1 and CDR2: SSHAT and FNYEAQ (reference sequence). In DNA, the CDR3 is TGTGCTAGCAGCTTTCTAATAACTAGTCCCCCGTTCTTC. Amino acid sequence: CASSFLITSPPFF.

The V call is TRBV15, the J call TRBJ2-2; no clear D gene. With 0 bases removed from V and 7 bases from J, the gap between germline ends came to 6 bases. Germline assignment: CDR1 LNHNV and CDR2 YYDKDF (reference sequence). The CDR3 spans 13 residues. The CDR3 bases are TGTGCCACCAGCAGAGATCCGGTCGGGGAGCTGTTTTTT. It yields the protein CATSRDPVGELFF. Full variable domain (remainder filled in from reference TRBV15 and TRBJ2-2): DAMVIQNPRYQVTQFGKPVTLSCSQTLNHNVMYWYQQKSSQAPKLLFHYYDKDFNNEADTPDNFQSRRPNTSFCFLDIRSPGLGDTAMYLCATSRDPVGELFFGEGSRLTVL.

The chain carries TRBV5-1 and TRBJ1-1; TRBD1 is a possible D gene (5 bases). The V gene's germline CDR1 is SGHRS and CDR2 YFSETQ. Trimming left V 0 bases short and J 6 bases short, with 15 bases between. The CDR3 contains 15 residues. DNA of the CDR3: TGCGCCAGCAGCTTGGAAGGGGCCCCCCCTGCTGAAGCTTTCTTT. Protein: CASSLEGAPPAEAFF.

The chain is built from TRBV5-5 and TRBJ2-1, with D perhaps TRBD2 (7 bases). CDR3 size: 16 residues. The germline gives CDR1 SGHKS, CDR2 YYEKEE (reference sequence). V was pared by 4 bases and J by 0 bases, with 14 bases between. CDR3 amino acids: CASSGGGGGSYNEQFF. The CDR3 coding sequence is TGTGCCAGCAGCGGGGGCGGGGGTGGCTCCTACAATGAGCAGTTCTTC. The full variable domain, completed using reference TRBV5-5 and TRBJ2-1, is DAGVTQSPTHLIKTRGQQVTLRCSPISGHKSVSWYQQVLGQGPQFIFQYYEKEERGRGNFPDRFSARQFPNYSSELNVNALLLGDSALYLCASSGGGGGSYNEQFFGPGTRLTVL.

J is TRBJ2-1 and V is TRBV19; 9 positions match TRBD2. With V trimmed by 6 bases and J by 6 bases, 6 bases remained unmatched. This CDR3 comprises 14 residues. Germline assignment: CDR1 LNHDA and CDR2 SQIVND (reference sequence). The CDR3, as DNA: TGTGCCAGTAGGGCGGGAGGGGGGGTCAATGAGCAGTTCTTC. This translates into CASRAGGGVNEQFF.

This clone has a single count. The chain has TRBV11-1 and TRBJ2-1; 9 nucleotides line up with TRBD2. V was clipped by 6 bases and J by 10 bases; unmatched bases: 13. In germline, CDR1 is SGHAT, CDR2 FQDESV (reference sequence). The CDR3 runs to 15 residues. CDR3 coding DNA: TGTGCCAGCAGTAGCGGGAGCAAGTCTCCGTGGGAGCAGTTCTTC. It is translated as CASSSGSKSPWEQFF.

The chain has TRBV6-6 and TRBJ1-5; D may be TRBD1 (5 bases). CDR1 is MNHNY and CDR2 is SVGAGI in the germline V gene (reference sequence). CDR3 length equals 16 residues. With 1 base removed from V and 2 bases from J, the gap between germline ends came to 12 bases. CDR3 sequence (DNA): TGTGCCAGCAGTTACTGTGGGGCAGGGTGCAATCAGCCCCAGCATTTT. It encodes CASSYCGAGCNQPQHF.

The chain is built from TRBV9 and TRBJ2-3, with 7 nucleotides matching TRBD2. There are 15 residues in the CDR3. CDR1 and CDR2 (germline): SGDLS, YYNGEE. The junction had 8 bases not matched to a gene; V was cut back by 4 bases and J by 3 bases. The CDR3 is CASSPPASGTDTQYF. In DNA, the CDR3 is TGTGCCAGCAGCCCCCCGGCTAGCGGTACAGATACGCAGTATTTT.

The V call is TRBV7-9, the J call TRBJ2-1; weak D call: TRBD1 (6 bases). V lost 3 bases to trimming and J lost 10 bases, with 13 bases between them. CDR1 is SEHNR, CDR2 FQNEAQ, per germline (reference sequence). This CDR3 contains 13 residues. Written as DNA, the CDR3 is TGTGCCAGCAGCTTGGACAAACAGGGCGAGCAGTTCTTC. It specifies CASSLDKQGEQFF.

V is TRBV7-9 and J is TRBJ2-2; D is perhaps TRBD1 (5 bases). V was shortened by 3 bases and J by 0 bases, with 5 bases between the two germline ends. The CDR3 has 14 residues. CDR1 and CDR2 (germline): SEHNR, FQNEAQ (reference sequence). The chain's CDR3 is CASSLTANTGELFF. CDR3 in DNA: TGTGCCAGCAGCTTGACAGCGAACACCGGGGAGCTGTTTTTT.

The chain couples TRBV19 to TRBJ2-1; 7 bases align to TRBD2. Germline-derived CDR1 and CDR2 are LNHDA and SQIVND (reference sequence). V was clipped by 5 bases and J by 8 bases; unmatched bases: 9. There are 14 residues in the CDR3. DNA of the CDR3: TGTGCCAGTAGTTGGAGCGGGACGGTTGATGAGCAGTTCTTC. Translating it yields CASSWSGTVDEQFF. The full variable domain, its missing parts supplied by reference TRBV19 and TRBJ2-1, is DGGITQSPKYLFRKEGQNVTLSCEQNLNHDAMYWYRQDPGQGLRLIYYSQIVNDFQKGDIAEGYSVSREKKESFPLTVTSAQKNPTAFYLCASSWSGTVDEQFFGPGTRLTVL.

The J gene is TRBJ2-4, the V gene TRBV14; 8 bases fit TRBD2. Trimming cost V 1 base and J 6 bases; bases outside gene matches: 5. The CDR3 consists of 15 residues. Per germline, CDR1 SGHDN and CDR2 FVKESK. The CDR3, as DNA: TGTGCCAGCAGCCAAGGATCGGGAGGGTTAAACATTCAGTACTTC. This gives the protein CASSQGSGGLNIQYF.

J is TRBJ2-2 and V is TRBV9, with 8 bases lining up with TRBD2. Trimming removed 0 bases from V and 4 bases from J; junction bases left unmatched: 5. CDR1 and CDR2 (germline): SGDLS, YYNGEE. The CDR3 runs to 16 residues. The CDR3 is CASSVVPGGGTGELFF. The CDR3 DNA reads TGTGCCAGCAGCGTAGTACCGGGAGGGGGCACCGGGGAGCTGTTTTTT.

The CDR3 DNA reads TGTGCCAGCAGTGAACCCGGGACTAGCTTGTTCTTC. Its protein is CASSEPGTSLFF. V and J are TRBV25-1 and TRBJ2-1; 9 bases map to TRBD2. Germline-derived CDR1 and CDR2 are MGHDK and SYGVNS. J lost 15 bases, V lost 2 bases, and 5 bases had no gene match. This CDR3 is built from 12 residues.

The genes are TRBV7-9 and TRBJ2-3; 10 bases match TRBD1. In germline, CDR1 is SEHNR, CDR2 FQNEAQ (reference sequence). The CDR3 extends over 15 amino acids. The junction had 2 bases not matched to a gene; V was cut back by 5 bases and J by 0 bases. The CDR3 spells CASSRTGGSTDTQYF. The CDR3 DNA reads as TGTGCCAGCAGCCGGACAGGGGGAAGCACAGATACGCAGTATTTT.

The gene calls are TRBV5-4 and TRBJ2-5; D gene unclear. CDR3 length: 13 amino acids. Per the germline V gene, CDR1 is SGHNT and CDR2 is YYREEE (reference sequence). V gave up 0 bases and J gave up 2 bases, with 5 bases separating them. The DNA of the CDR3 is TGTGCCAGCAGCTTGGCCCGGCAAGAGACCCAGTACTTC. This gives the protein CASSLARQETQYF.

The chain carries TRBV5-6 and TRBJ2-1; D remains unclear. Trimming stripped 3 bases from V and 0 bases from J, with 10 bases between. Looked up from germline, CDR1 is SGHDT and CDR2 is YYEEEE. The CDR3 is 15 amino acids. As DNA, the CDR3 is TGTGCCAGCAGCTCCACTCGGAGCTCCTACAATGAGCAGTTCTTC. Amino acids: CASSSTRSSYNEQFF.

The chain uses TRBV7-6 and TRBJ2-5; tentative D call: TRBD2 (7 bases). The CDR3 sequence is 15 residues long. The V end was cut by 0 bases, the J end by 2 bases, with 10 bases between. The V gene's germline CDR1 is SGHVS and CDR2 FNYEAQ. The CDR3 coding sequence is TGTGCCAGCAGCTTAGCGCGGGGGCGACAAGAGACCCAGTACTTC. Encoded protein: CASSLARGRQETQYF.

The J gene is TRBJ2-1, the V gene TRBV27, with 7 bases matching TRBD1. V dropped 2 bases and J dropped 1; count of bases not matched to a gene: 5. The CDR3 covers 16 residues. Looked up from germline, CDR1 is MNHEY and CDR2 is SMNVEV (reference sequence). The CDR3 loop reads CASSLAAGGSYNEQFF. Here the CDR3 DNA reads TGTGCCAGCAGTTTAGCCGCAGGGGGATCCTACAATGAGCAGTTCTTC.

This CDR3 is CASSLESGSSEQFF. The CDR3, as DNA: TGCGCCAGCAGCTTGGAGTCCGGGAGTAGTGAGCAGTTCTTC. The chain combines TRBV5-1 with TRBJ2-1, with D maybe TRBD2 (6 bases). CDR3 length: 14 residues. Germline V CDR1 and CDR2: SGHRS, YFSETQ. V was cut by 0 bases and J by 9 bases, with 13 bases left in between.

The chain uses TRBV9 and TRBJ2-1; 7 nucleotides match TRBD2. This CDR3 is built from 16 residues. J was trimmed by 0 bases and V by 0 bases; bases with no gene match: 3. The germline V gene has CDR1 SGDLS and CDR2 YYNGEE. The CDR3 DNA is TGTGCCAGCAGCGTAGTGTGGGGGGGCTCCTACAATGAGCAGTTCTTC. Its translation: CASSVVWGGSYNEQFF.

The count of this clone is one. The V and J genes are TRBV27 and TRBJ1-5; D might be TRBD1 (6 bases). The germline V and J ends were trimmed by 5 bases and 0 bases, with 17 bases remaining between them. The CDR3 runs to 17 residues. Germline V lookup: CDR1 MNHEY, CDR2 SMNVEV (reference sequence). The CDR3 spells CASSPSRTAYSNQPQHF. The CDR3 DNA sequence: TGTGCCAGCAGTCCCTCAAGGACAGCTTATAGCAATCAGCCCCAGCATTTT.

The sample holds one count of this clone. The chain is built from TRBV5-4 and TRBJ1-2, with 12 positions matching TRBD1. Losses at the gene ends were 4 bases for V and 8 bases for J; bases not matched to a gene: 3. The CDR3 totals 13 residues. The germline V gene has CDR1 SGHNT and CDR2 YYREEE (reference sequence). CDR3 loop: CASSPGQGAGYTF. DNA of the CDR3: TGTGCCAGCAGCCCGGGACAGGGGGCGGGCTACACCTTC.